In this sample, the clone carrying this TCR beta chain turned up a few times. Its matching antigen is unknown. The V gene lost 5 bases and the J gene lost 3 bases, with 20 bases spanning the gap. Per germline, CDR1 MDHEN and CDR2 SYDVKM. The CDR3 has 16 residues. The source of the sample is a study of T cell responses to AZD1222 COVID-19 vaccine. Clones were sequenced by immunoSEQ multiplex PCR, and TCRdb holds only the in-frame ones, with some missing. The sample lists fewer than 150,000 clones; around 88% were seen once. Findings and caveats of the study: White British people made up most donors, females outnumbered males, and clonal diversity was possibly underestimated.

Second doses were pooled across both intervals (about 4 or about 12 weeks). The sample was peripheral blood, taken 28 days after the second AZD1222 dose. The rearrangement links TRBV28 to TRBJ2-7, with D tentatively TRBD2 (6 bases). The sequence derives from an adult who received the AZD1222 COVID-19 vaccine. DNA for the CDR3: TGTGCCAGCAGTCGAGTGTCCCAACTAGCTAACTACGAGCAGTACTTC. Encoded protein: CASSRVSQLANYEQYF.